The 5 T cell receptor beta chains below were found in one sample sequenced in a study of blood T cell repertoires in COVID-19. The protocol was immunoSEQ multiplex PCR, while the TCRdb copy is restricted to in-frame clones and leaves out a portion. The table shows 80,000 or so clones, with 70% to 90% occurring only once. Sequenced material: peripheral blood. The receptors shown here come from a human donor in a cohort sampled during active COVID-19.

V gene TRBV5-1 combines with J gene TRBJ2-1; 10 positions agree with TRBD2. The junction had 8 bases not matched to a gene; V was cut back by 4 bases and J by 7 bases. The CDR3 sequence is 15 residues long. Germline CDR1 and CDR2: SGHRS and YFSETQ. CDR3 sequence: CASSRQAGGRNEQFF. The DNA for the CDR3 is TGCGCCAGCAGCAGACAAGCGGGGGGGCGGAATGAGCAGTTCTTC.

This clone was seen only once. The chain uses TRBV5-6 and TRBJ2-3; D perhaps matches TRBD2 (6 bases). CDR3 length equals 15 residues. The V end was cut by 4 bases, the J end by 1 base, with 13 bases between. From germline, CDR1 is SGHDT and CDR2 YYEEEE. The CDR3 loop is CASSAGTGGTDTQYF. CDR3 bases: TGTGCCAGCAGCGCGGGGACCGGAGGCACAGATACGCAGTATTTT.

The genes are TRBV30 and TRBJ1-5, with D uncertain. The CDR3 is made up of 13 amino acids. The germline V and J ends were trimmed by 2 bases and 5 bases, with 10 bases remaining between them. Germline V gene data show CDR1 as GTSNPN and CDR2 as SVGIG (reference sequence). CDR3 in amino acids: CAWSPLSDQPQHF. The CDR3 coding sequence is TGTGCCTGGAGTCCCCTTTCCGATCAGCCCCAGCATTTT. Based on the CDR3 plus reference TRBV30 and TRBJ1-5, the full variable domain is SQTIHQWPATLVQPVGSPLSLECTVEGTSNPNLYWYRQAAGRGLQLLFYSVGIGQISSEVPQNLSASRPQDRQFILSSKKLLLSDSGFYLCAWSPLSDQPQHFGDGTRLSIL.

This clone showed up just a few times. The J gene is TRBJ1-2, the V gene TRBV12-5, with a tentative D call TRBD1 (5 bases). CDR1 is LGHNT, CDR2 FRNRAP, per germline. V lost 3 bases to trimming and J lost 4 bases, with 9 bases between them. The CDR3 consists of 13 residues. The CDR3 sequence: CASGLAGGYGYTF. CDR3 bases: TGTGCTAGTGGTTTAGCCGGGGGCTATGGCTACACCTTC.

The rearrangement uses TRBV6-6 and TRBJ2-1; 10 nucleotides align to TRBD2. Germline V gene data show CDR1 as MNHNY and CDR2 as SVGAGI (reference sequence). This CDR3 is built from 15 residues. V dropped 2 bases and J dropped 4; count of bases not matched to a gene: 2. CDR3 region: CASSYRAGGYNEQFF. CDR3 in DNA: TGTGCCAGCAGTTACAGAGCGGGGGGGTACAATGAGCAGTTCTTC.